This is a list of T cell receptor beta chains from one sample in a study of blood T cell repertoires in COVID-19. Produced via immunoSEQ multiplex PCR; TCRdb's table is partial and in-frame only. The table records about 240,000 clones, around 88% of them present only once. Sequencing was performed on PBMCs or T cells enriched from blood (not recorded which). These receptors were taken from a woman between 40 and 55 years old with acute COVID-19. Both conserved end residues are part of each CDR3. A D gene is named only where the DNA matches it firmly. Only some rows state a clone size, as once, few, many or a class for expanded clones.

J gene: TRBJ2-1
V gene: TRBV3-1/TRBV3-2
clone size: -
D gene: -
CDR3 DNA: TGTGCCAGCAGCCAATATAGTCTAGAACAGTTCTTC
CDR3 protein: CASSQYSLEQFF

J gene: TRBJ2-1
V gene: TRBV2
clone size: -
D gene: TRBD2
CDR3 DNA: TGTGCCAGCAGTGTACTAGCGGGAGAAGCCAATGAGCAGTTCTTC
CDR3 protein: CASSVLAGEANEQFF

J gene: TRBJ1-5
V gene: TRBV19
clone size: -
D gene: TRBD1
CDR3 DNA: TGTGCCAGTAGGGACAGGGGCAATCAGCCCCAGCATTTT
CDR3 protein: CASRDRGNQPQHF

J gene: TRBJ2-5
V gene: TRBV19
clone size: -
D gene: TRBD1
CDR3 DNA: TGTGCCAGTAGTCCAGGGGGTGAAGAGACCCAGTACTTC
CDR3 protein: CASSPGGEETQYF

J gene: TRBJ2-7
V gene: TRBV19
clone size: -
D gene: -
CDR3 DNA: TGTGCCAGTAGTATAGAATCAGGGCCCTACGAGCAGTACTTC
CDR3 protein: CASSIESGPYEQYF

J gene: TRBJ2-5
V gene: TRBV5-4
clone size: -
D gene: -
CDR3 DNA: TGTGCCAGCAGTCCCGCTTCGACTAACCAAGAGACCCAGTACTTC
CDR3 protein: CASSPASTNQETQYF

J gene: TRBJ2-6
V gene: TRBV12-5
clone size: -
D gene: -
CDR3 DNA: TGTGCTAGTGGTTTACCCGGCAGGGTTGGGGCCAACGTCCTGACTTTC
CDR3 protein: CASGLPGRVGANVLTF

J gene: TRBJ2-7
V gene: TRBV5-4
clone size: few
D gene: TRBD2
CDR3 DNA: TGTGCCAGCAGCTTGGAGCTAGCGGGTTCCTACGAGCAGTACTTC
CDR3 protein: CASSLELAGSYEQYF

J gene: TRBJ2-7
V gene: TRBV5-1
clone size: few
D gene: TRBD2
CDR3 DNA: TGCGCCAGCAGCTTGGGGCCGGGGGGGAACGAGCAGTACTTC
CDR3 protein: CASSLGPGGNEQYF

J gene: TRBJ2-3
V gene: TRBV7-9
clone size: -
D gene: -
CDR3 DNA: TGTGCCAGCAGCCGTACTCAGCAGGGGGGAGATACGCAGTATTTT
CDR3 protein: CASSRTQQGGDTQYF

J gene: TRBJ1-2
V gene: TRBV6-2/TRBV6-3
clone size: -
D gene: TRBD1
CDR3 DNA: TGTGCCAGCAGCCTCCTCAGGGGGGTACAAGGCTACACCTTC
CDR3 protein: CASSLLRGVQGYTF

J gene: TRBJ1-4
V gene: TRBV2
clone size: -
D gene: TRBD1
CDR3 DNA: TGTGCCAGCAGTGAATATAGGGACAGGAACGAAAAACTGTTTTTT
CDR3 protein: CASSEYRDRNEKLFF

J gene: TRBJ2-3
V gene: TRBV12-3/TRBV12-4
clone size: -
D gene: TRBD1
CDR3 DNA: TGTGCCAGCATGGACAGGGGAACAGATACGCAGTATTTT
CDR3 protein: CASMDRGTDTQYF

J gene: TRBJ2-7
V gene: TRBV24-1
clone size: -
D gene: TRBD2
CDR3 DNA: TGTGCCACCATCGGACTAGGGGCCTACGAGCAGTACTTC
CDR3 protein: CATIGLGAYEQYF

J gene: TRBJ1-2
V gene: TRBV11-3
clone size: -
D gene: TRBD1
CDR3 DNA: TGTGCCAGCAGCTTAGACCCGACAGGGGCCCTAGGGGGCTACACCTTC
CDR3 protein: CASSLDPTGALGGYTF

J gene: TRBJ2-1
V gene: TRBV11-2
clone size: -
D gene: -
CDR3 DNA: TGTGCCAGCAGCTTGTCGAGTTCCTACAATGAGCAGTTCTTC
CDR3 protein: CASSLSSSYNEQFF

J gene: TRBJ2-3
V gene: TRBV19
clone size: -
D gene: TRBD2
CDR3 DNA: TGTGCCAGTAGTCCGGCCGAAGCGGGGACAGATACGCAGTATTTT
CDR3 protein: CASSPAEAGTDTQYF

J gene: TRBJ2-2
V gene: TRBV14
clone size: -
D gene: -
CDR3 DNA: TGTGCCAGTACGGGACATGCCGTAACCGGGGAGCTGTTTTTT
CDR3 protein: CASTGHAVTGELFF

J gene: TRBJ2-7
V gene: TRBV3-1/TRBV3-2
clone size: few
D gene: TRBD2
CDR3 DNA: TGTGCCAGCAGCCAAGAGTTAGCGGGAATAGGGGAGCAGTACTTC
CDR3 protein: CASSQELAGIGEQYF

J gene: TRBJ2-7
V gene: TRBV3-1/TRBV3-2
clone size: -
D gene: -
CDR3 DNA: TGTGCCAGCAGCCAAGTATCCCGGGGTTACGAGCAGTACTTC
CDR3 protein: CASSQVSRGYEQYF

J gene: TRBJ2-6
V gene: TRBV15
clone size: -
D gene: -
CDR3 DNA: TGTGCCACCAGCAGAGAGGGCAGACCCTCTGGGGCCAACGTCCTGACTTTC
CDR3 protein: CATSREGRPSGANVLTF

J gene: TRBJ1-3
V gene: TRBV10-1
clone size: -
D gene: TRBD1
CDR3 DNA: TGCGCCACCGCGCCGGGACAGTCGAACACCATATATTTT
CDR3 protein: CATAPGQSNTIYF

J gene: TRBJ1-1
V gene: TRBV7-8
clone size: -
D gene: -
CDR3 DNA: TGTGCCAGCAGCTTTGAGGGTGATGGCAGGAACACTGAAGCTTTCTTT
CDR3 protein: CASSFEGDGRNTEAFF

J gene: TRBJ2-5
V gene: TRBV27
clone size: -
D gene: TRBD1
CDR3 DNA: TGTGCCAGCAGTTTAGGTATCCGGACAGGGCACCAAGAGACCCAGTACTTC
CDR3 protein: CASSLGIRTGHQETQYF

J gene: TRBJ2-1
V gene: TRBV9
clone size: -
D gene: TRBD2
CDR3 DNA: TGTGCCAGCAGCGTAGTAACTAGCGGGAGCAATGAGCAGTTCTTC
CDR3 protein: CASSVVTSGSNEQFF

J gene: TRBJ2-7
V gene: TRBV4-1
clone size: -
D gene: TRBD2
CDR3 DNA: TGCGCCAGCAGCCAAGATTCCGCGGGAGAGTACGAGCAGTACTTC
CDR3 protein: CASSQDSAGEYEQYF

J gene: TRBJ2-3
V gene: TRBV24-1
clone size: -
D gene: -
CDR3 DNA: TGTGCCACCAGTGATTTCGGTCAATCTAGCACAGATACGCAGTATTTT
CDR3 protein: CATSDFGQSSTDTQYF

J gene: TRBJ2-2
V gene: TRBV7-8
clone size: -
D gene: -
CDR3 DNA: TGTGCCAGCAGCTCTATCCGGGAGAGTACCGGGGAGCTGTTTTTT
CDR3 protein: CASSSIRESTGELFF

J gene: TRBJ2-1
V gene: TRBV19
clone size: few
D gene: TRBD2
CDR3 DNA: TGTGCCAGTAGGCCTCTTAGCGGGAGGGCCTACAATGAGCAGTTCTTC
CDR3 protein: CASRPLSGRAYNEQFF

J gene: TRBJ1-2
V gene: TRBV19
clone size: -
D gene: TRBD1
CDR3 DNA: TGTGCCAGTACACTTATCGGGACAGGGAACTATGGCTACACCTTC
CDR3 protein: CASTLIGTGNYGYTF

J gene: TRBJ1-6
V gene: TRBV30
clone size: -
D gene: TRBD1
CDR3 DNA: TGTGCCTGGAGTGTTTCCCGGACAGGTTTGAATTCACCCCTCCACTTT
CDR3 protein: CAWSVSRTGLNSPLHF

J gene: TRBJ1-1
V gene: TRBV3-1/TRBV3-2
clone size: -
D gene: -
CDR3 DNA: TGTGCCAGCAGCCAGGGACACCGGAGAGCTGAAGCTTTCTTT
CDR3 protein: CASSQGHRRAEAFF

J gene: TRBJ2-3
V gene: TRBV19
clone size: once
D gene: TRBD2
CDR3 DNA: TGTGCCAGTACGGCCAGGACTAGCGGGAAGGATACGCAGTATTTT
CDR3 protein: CASTARTSGKDTQYF

J gene: TRBJ1-2
V gene: TRBV12-3/TRBV12-4
clone size: -
D gene: -
CDR3 DNA: TGTGCCAGCACCCTGGGGGGGATCTCTGGCTACACCTTC
CDR3 protein: CASTLGGISGYTF

J gene: TRBJ1-2
V gene: TRBV24-1
clone size: -
D gene: -
CDR3 DNA: TGTGCCACCAGTGATCAGAGGTATGGCTACACCTTC
CDR3 protein: CATSDQRYGYTF

J gene: TRBJ2-2
V gene: TRBV3-1/TRBV3-2
clone size: -
D gene: -
CDR3 DNA: TGTGCCAGCAGCCAAGGTTCGTCCGGGGAGCTGTTTTTT
CDR3 protein: CASSQGSSGELFF

J gene: TRBJ2-1
V gene: TRBV7-3
clone size: -
D gene: TRBD2
CDR3 DNA: TGTGCCAGCAGCGACCAAGGAGGACTAGCGGGAGCCGGGGAGCAGTTCTTC
CDR3 protein: CASSDQGGLAGAGEQFF

J gene: TRBJ2-3
V gene: TRBV11-2
clone size: -
D gene: TRBD2
CDR3 DNA: TGTGCCAGCAGCGATGGAGGGACTAGCGTAACAGATACGCAGTATTTT
CDR3 protein: CASSDGGTSVTDTQYF

J gene: TRBJ1-5
V gene: TRBV19
clone size: -
D gene: -
CDR3 DNA: TGTGCCAGTAGCCGGGTGGGAACAGGGATTAGCAATCAGCCCCAGCATTTT
CDR3 protein: CASSRVGTGISNQPQHF

J gene: TRBJ1-2
V gene: TRBV2
clone size: -
D gene: -
CDR3 DNA: TGTGCCAGACAGGGTAGCTATGGCTACACCTTC
CDR3 protein: CARQGSYGYTF

J gene: TRBJ1-1
V gene: TRBV6-5
clone size: -
D gene: -
CDR3 DNA: TGTGCCAGCAGAACGACACAGGAGCCGAACACTGAAGCTTTCTTT
CDR3 protein: CASRTTQEPNTEAFF

J gene: TRBJ1-3
V gene: TRBV28
clone size: -
D gene: TRBD1
CDR3 DNA: TGTGCCAGCAGTTTTTCAGGGGGTGGAAACACCATATATTTT
CDR3 protein: CASSFSGGGNTIYF